This T cell receptor (beta chain) was obtained from a study of shared clonotypes between healthy human individuals. Findings of the study overall: As a rule, naive subsets had a larger estimated richness than memory subsets. All-four-donor shared clonotypes had higher generation probabilities than non-shared clonotypes did.

The CDR3 runs to 14 residues. Trimming cost V 4 bases and J 12 bases; bases outside gene matches: 10. Germline CDR1 is MGHRA and CDR2 is YSYEKL. Concerning this clone: What it binds is not known.

CD45RO negativity and positive selection for CCR7 defined naive CD8 cells, a population that excluded terminally differentiated effector memory CD45RA+ cells. Authors' methods: ImmunoSEQ yielded junction-only sequences lacking quality scores, so filtering differed. Method: immunoSEQ multiplex PCR; TCRdb's copy keeps in-frame clones and lacks some. V and J calls and clone size are those listed in that table; D and trimming were worked out from the DNA. The sample includes about 2.1 million clones, 93% seen only once; the top ten take over 1.5%. Sequenced material: naive CD8+ T cells from PBMCs. This chain uses TRBV4-1 with TRBJ2-1, with 9 bases that match TRBD1. The receptor was derived from a man younger than 35 in good health. Some clones in this sample may be carry-over from other donors' samples. CDR3 sequence reads: CASSPGQGTVGQFF. CDR3 DNA sequence: TGCGCCAGCAGCCCAGGACAGGGGACGGTTGGGCAGTTCTTC.